This TCR beta chain was sequenced during a study of T cell responses to AZD1222 COVID-19 vaccine (dated by TCRdb to the early 2020s). In terms of the full investigation: TCR sequencing covered more than 230 trial participants: 200 to 220 given two doses of AZD1222 and approximately 25 given two doses of MenACWY control vaccine. Trial participants were enrolled by age into 18-55, 56-69 and 70-plus year subgroups, with roughly 160, 29 and 62 TCR-sequenced participants respectively.

The CDR3 regions of human TCRbeta chains were analyzed by immunosequencing. Turning to the authors' computational methods: Repertoire TCRs were matched against a reference library of SARS-CoV-2-specific TCRs generated with the MIRA antigen-specificity platform. Breadth was defined as the fraction of unique TCRs that were SARS-CoV-2-associated, and depth was defined as the fraction of total T cells that were SARS-CoV-2-associated. Using the MIRA data, every spike-specific TCR was mapped to the spike region that the TCR reacted to and assigned to either a CD4 or a CD8 class. Log10-transformed breadth and depth values were compared by one-way ANOVA with Sidak's multiple comparisons tests. What TCRdb holds here is the immuneACCESS table cut down to in-frame rearrangements. Part of the clones is not present; checked against another copy, under half of the missing clones reflect an unresolved V gene, and the others are unexplained. D and trimming come from the DNA, and the V and J calls and clone size come from that table. The sample records 150,000 to 200,000 clones, approximately 94% of which are singletons. The top ten clonotypes cover roughly 5.5% of the sample.

On this clone: The specificity of this receptor is unknown. Qualities for individual bases were not recorded, and no much larger clone is one base off.

The label giving this sample's time point can be read as: about 28 days (+/-7) after the second vaccine dose. AZD1222 recipients given second doses at about 4 weeks or at about 12 weeks were pooled, since spike-specific TCR depth and breadth were not found to differ between the two schedules. Vaccinee samples were obtained from the UK trials COV001 and COV002, which included a single-blind randomized controlled phase 2/3 trial of AZD1222 (ChAdOx1 nCoV-19) in healthy adults. For TCRbeta chain sequencing, PBMC samples were collected from trial participants at day 0 and at day 28 after the second dose. General conclusions and limits of the study: Participants were mostly white British and included more females than males, and it was suggested by the authors that clonal diversity may have been underestimated. Because no samples from the day 14 peak response were available, repertoires could be characterized only after the peak T cell response. Reportedly, close to half of the unique spike-specific TCRs recognized epitopes lying outside the regions that are mutated in the B.1.351 and B.1.1.7 variants. Only six or seven AZD1222 recipients were SARS-CoV-2 seropositive at baseline, limiting conclusions about previously exposed vaccinees. In the small 56-69-year group, the increase in depth fell short of significance, most likely because of low power. CD4 TCRs associated with the vaccine covered the entire spike protein, and the dominant responses were in regions 160-218 and 743-854. After two AZD1222 doses, spike-specific TCR breadth and depth were significantly higher than at day 0 and than in MenACWY recipients.

The germline V gene (reference sequence) supplies CDR1 GTSNPN and CDR2 SVGIG. V loses 1 base, J loses 5 bases, and the germline ends lie 10 bases apart. Its CDR3 holds 13 amino acids, cysteine through phenylalanine. Just the 39-base CDR3 DNA is kept, in frame starting at base 1. The V and J segments used are TRBV30 and TRBJ2-3; the D gene is perhaps TRBD2, on 6 matching bases. The sample was peripheral blood, taken 28 days after the second AZD1222 dose. This clonotype was sampled from an adult who received the AZD1222 COVID-19 vaccine. The DNA reads TGTGCCTGGAGTGACGGGAGTTTAGATACGCAGTATTTT. Protein translation: CAWSDGSLDTQYF. Reference TRBV30 and TRBJ2-3 proteins supply the regions before and after the CDR3; the full variable domain is: SQTIHQWPATLVQPVGSPLSLECTVEGTSNPNLYWYRQAAGRGLQLLFYSVGIGQISSEVPQNLSASRPQDRQFILSSKKLLLSDSGFYLCAWSDGSLDTQYFGPGTRLTVL.